This passage covers 28 T cell receptor beta chains from one sample sequenced in a study of T cells in localized non-small cell lung cancer. Sequenced by immunoSEQ multiplex PCR; TCRdb stores in-frame clones only, minus some. This sample has 70,000 or so clones; about 81% occur once, and the top ten carry 1% to 1.5%. The sample consisted of peripheral blood, taken before any cancer treatment. These receptors were obtained from an older female donor with stage I lung adenocarcinoma.

The rearrangement uses TRBV4-1 and TRBJ1-1, with D maybe TRBD1 (5 bases). The germline V and J ends were trimmed by 4 bases and 8 bases, with 11 bases remaining between them. The CDR3 is 12 amino acids. The germline CDR1 and CDR2 sequences are MGHRA and YSYEKL. The CDR3 DNA follows: TGCGCCAGCAGCCTGGGGACCGCAGAAGCTTTCTTT. Its protein is CASSLGTAEAFF.

The CDR3 here is CASRPGQGPYGYTF. CDR3 bases: TGTGCCAGCAGGCCGGGACAGGGTCCCTATGGCTACACCTTC. V and J are TRBV2 and TRBJ1-2; 9 bases fit TRBD1. J lost 4 bases, V lost 6 bases, and 6 bases had no gene match. Germline loops: CDR1 SNHLY, CDR2 FYNNEI. This CDR3 contains 14 residues. Supplemented by reference TRBV2 and TRBJ1-2, the full variable domain reads EPEVTQTPSHQVTQMGQEVILRCVPISNHLYFYWYRQILGQKVEFLVSFYNNEISEKSEIFDDQFSVERPDGSNFTLKIRSTKLEDSAMYFCASRPGQGPYGYTFGSGTRLTVV.

The chain uses TRBV18 and TRBJ1-2, with D unresolved. This CDR3 has 17 residues. V was pared by 1 base and J by 8 bases, with 23 bases between. Germline CDR1 KGHSH, CDR2 LQKENI. The CDR3 here is CASSPQVTKAQMGGYTF. The CDR3 nucleotides are TGTGCCAGCTCACCACAGGTCACGAAAGCCCAGATGGGCGGCTACACCTTC.

The chain links TRBV14 to TRBJ2-7; D may match TRBD1 or TRBD2 (5 bases each). Germline lookup yields CDR1 SGHDN and CDR2 FVKESK. Trimming shortened V by 0 bases and J by 5 bases, and 20 bases separated the two germline ends. CDR3 length: 17 residues. CDR3 sequence (DNA): TGTGCCAGCAGCCAAGATTATGAGGGGCGCGTATCCGACGAGCAGTACTTC. The encoded protein is CASSQDYEGRVSDEQYF.

The V call is TRBV29-1, the J call TRBJ2-5, with 12 bases aligning to TRBD2. CDR3 length: 13 amino acids. Per germline, CDR1 SQVTM and CDR2 ANQGSEA. The trim removed 6 bases at V and 3 bases at J, leaving 2 bases unmatched. The CDR3 region has the DNA TGCAGCGTCTGGACTAGCGGGGAAGAGACCCAGTACTTC. It translates to CSVWTSGEETQYF.

The rearrangement links TRBV10-2 to TRBJ2-3; a weak D match, TRBD1 (6 bases). Trimming cost V 10 bases and J 8 bases, with 19 bases left between them. CDR1 is WSHSY and CDR2 is SAAADI in the germline V gene. The CDR3 totals 13 residues. The CDR3 region is CATQGGLRLTQYF. The CDR3 bases are TGCGCCACCCAAGGGGGATTGAGGCTTACGCAGTATTTT.

Only a few counts were recorded for this clone. The chain is built from TRBV18 and TRBJ1-1; D unclear. The CDR3 is made up of 15 amino acids. V was trimmed by 3 bases and J by 0 bases, leaving 11 bases between them. Germline V gene lookup returns CDR1 KGHSH and CDR2 LQKENI. The CDR3 region has the DNA TGTGCCAGCTCACCCGCGCCGGACTTGAACACTGAAGCTTTCTTT. Translating it yields CASSPAPDLNTEAFF.

V and J are TRBV19 and TRBJ2-1, with 11 bases identical to TRBD2. V was pared by 1 base and J by 7 bases, with 21 bases of the junction left unmatched. Per the germline V gene, CDR1 is LNHDA and CDR2 is SQIVND (reference sequence). CDR3 size: 21 residues. The CDR3 DNA follows: TGTGCCAGTAGTATAGGAGTAGGGGCAGGGTCACTAGCGGGAGCGGAAAATGAGCAGTTCTTC. This gives the protein CASSIGVGAGSLAGAENEQFF. Full variable domain (missing parts from reference TRBV19 and TRBJ2-1): DGGITQSPKYLFRKEGQNVTLSCEQNLNHDAMYWYRQDPGQGLRLIYYSQIVNDFQKGDIAEGYSVSREKKESFPLTVTSAQKNPTAFYLCASSIGVGAGSLAGAENEQFFGPGTRLTVL.

The gene calls are TRBV10-1 and TRBJ2-4, with 8 bases that match TRBD1. The CDR3 totals 15 residues. Germline CDR1 is WNHNN and CDR2 is SYGVQD (reference sequence). V shed 6 bases, J shed 0 bases, and the junction held 4 bases outside the gene matches. The CDR3 nucleotides read TGCGCCAGCAGCCCGCAGGGGGCAGCCAAAAACATTCAGTACTTC. Translation gives CASSPQGAAKNIQYF.

The chain joins TRBV14 to TRBJ1-2, with a weak D call TRBD1 (5 bases). This CDR3 spans 14 amino acids. Germline V gives CDR1 SGHDN, CDR2 FVKESK. Deletions cut 0 bases from V and 4 bases from J, with 9 bases between. The CDR3 here is CASSQDLGGYGYTF. DNA of the CDR3: TGTGCCAGCAGCCAAGATCTCGGGGGCTATGGCTACACCTTC. Together with reference TRBV14 and TRBJ1-2, the CDR3 gives the full variable domain: EAGVTQFPSHSVIEKGQTVTLRCDPISGHDNLYWYRRVMGKEIKFLLHFVKESKQDESGMPNNRFLAERTGGTYSTLKVQPAELEDSGVYFCASSQDLGGYGYTFGSGTRLTVV.

DNA of the CDR3: TGTGCCAGCACCGGGGTGCTGGGCACTGAAGCTTTCTTT. This codes for CASTGVLGTEAFF. The chain uses TRBV6-5 and TRBJ1-1; D is unresolved. Germline V lookup: CDR1 MNHEY, CDR2 SVGAGI. V gave up 7 bases and J gave up 4 bases, with 13 bases separating them. The CDR3 loop spans 13 amino acids.

V is TRBV19 and J is TRBJ2-2; D gene uncertain. The germline gives CDR1 LNHDA, CDR2 SQIVND (reference sequence). V lost 2 bases to trimming and J lost 7 bases, with 32 bases between them. The CDR3 is 21 residues long. The CDR3 here is CASSIHKAGLLPSKSDGELFF. The CDR3 DNA sequence: TGTGCCAGTAGTATACACAAGGCTGGGCTCCTTCCGTCAAAATCAGACGGGGAGCTGTTTTTT. The variable domain in full, with the rest retrieved from reference TRBV19 and TRBJ2-2, is DGGITQSPKYLFRKEGQNVTLSCEQNLNHDAMYWYRQDPGQGLRLIYYSQIVNDFQKGDIAEGYSVSREKKESFPLTVTSAQKNPTAFYLCASSIHKAGLLPSKSDGELFFGEGSRLTVL.

This chain connects TRBV7-9 to TRBJ1-5, with D unclear. This CDR3 spans 14 amino acids. V dropped 1 base and J dropped 6 bases, with 10 bases sitting between them. Germline values: CDR1 SEHNR, CDR2 FQNEAQ (reference sequence). In DNA form, the CDR3 reads TGTGCCAGCAGCTTAGGAGGGCTTGGTCAGCCCCAGCATTTT. It yields the protein CASSLGGLGQPQHF.

This chain connects TRBV2 to TRBJ1-3, with D unresolved. The germline CDR1 and CDR2 sequences are SNHLY and FYNNEI. Trimming took 3 bases from V and 3 from J, leaving 9 bases between them. This CDR3 has 14 amino acids. Here the CDR3 reads CASSEARRGNTIYF. Here the CDR3 DNA reads TGTGCCAGCAGTGAGGCGCGACGTGGAAACACCATATATTTT.

This chain uses TRBV12-5 with TRBJ1-5; D is perhaps TRBD1 (5 bases). Per germline, CDR1 LGHNT and CDR2 FRNRAP. V shed 7 bases and J shed 6 bases, with 13 bases lying between them. The CDR3 consists of 13 residues. This CDR3 reads CASVQDGGQPQHF. The CDR3 nucleotides read TGTGCTAGTGTTCAAGATGGGGGTCAGCCCCAGCATTTT.

The CDR3 region is CASTGGYGYTF. Here the CDR3 DNA reads TGTGCCAGCACCGGAGGCTATGGCTACACCTTC. The rearrangement links TRBV6-1 to TRBJ1-2; D gene unclear. The CDR3 loop spans 11 amino acids. Per the germline V gene, CDR1 is MNHNS and CDR2 is SASEGT. V gave up 7 bases and J gave up 4 bases, with 7 bases separating them.

The chain has TRBV6-6 and TRBJ2-2; TRBD2 might be the D (5 bases). This CDR3 region has 13 residues. V was trimmed by 6 bases and J by 6 bases, leaving 11 bases between them. CDR1 is MNHNY, CDR2 SVGAGI, per germline (reference sequence). This CDR3 is CASRRGLPGELFF. In nucleotides, the CDR3 is TGTGCCAGCAGAAGAGGACTTCCCGGGGAGCTGTTTTTT.

The chain links TRBV5-1 to TRBJ2-1, with 7 bases lining up with TRBD2. CDR1 is SGHRS and CDR2 is YFSETQ in the germline V gene. This CDR3 is built from 17 residues. The trim removed 1 base at V and 0 bases at J, leaving 7 bases unmatched. The CDR3 sequence is CASSLRVGGSSYNEQFF. The CDR3 bases are TGCGCCAGCAGCTTGAGGGTCGGCGGGAGCTCCTACAATGAGCAGTTCTTC.

The chain recombines TRBV2 with TRBJ2-2; TRBD2 matches 8 bases. CDR1 SNHLY and CDR2 FYNNEI come from the germline V gene. Trimming took 8 bases from V and 3 from J; bases not matched to a gene: 2. The CDR3 contains 13 residues. The CDR3 region is CASGLAYTGELFF. In DNA, the CDR3 is TGTGCCAGCGGACTAGCCTACACCGGGGAGCTGTTTTTT.

This rearrangement joins TRBV4-1 to TRBJ1-3; D gene uncertain. CDR1 is MGHRA, CDR2 YSYEKL, per germline. The CDR3 runs 15 residues. Trimming removed 0 bases at V and 0 bases at J, with 6 bases between. DNA of the CDR3: TGCGCCAGCAGCCAAGATTGGGGCTCTGGAAACACCATATATTTT. Amino acid sequence: CASSQDWGSGNTIYF.

The rearrangement uses TRBV11-2 and TRBJ2-3; TRBD2 agrees at 14 bases. V dropped 4 bases and J dropped 5; count of bases not matched to a gene: 5. The CDR3 is made up of 16 amino acids. The germline CDR1 and CDR2 sequences are SGHAT and FQNNGV. DNA for the CDR3: TGTGCCAGCAGCTCCGGGACTAGCGGGAGACAAGATACGCAGTATTTT. Translating it yields CASSSGTSGRQDTQYF.

The chain links TRBV11-2 to TRBJ1-3; the match to TRBD1 covers 7 bases. The germline gives CDR1 SGHAT, CDR2 FQNNGV. J was trimmed by 0 bases and V by 5 bases; bases with no gene match: 4. The CDR3 is made up of 15 amino acids. The CDR3 here is CASSRDSPSGNTIYF. The CDR3 DNA follows: TGTGCCAGCAGCCGGGACAGCCCCTCTGGAAACACCATATATTTT.

This clone was seen a handful of times. The chain recombines TRBV15 with TRBJ2-7, with D unclear. In germline, CDR1 is LNHNV, CDR2 YYDKDF (reference sequence). The CDR3 is 14 amino acids. V lost 6 bases, J lost 0 bases, and 12 bases lay in between. The CDR3 spells CATRETYSSYEQYF. As DNA, the CDR3 is TGTGCCACCAGAGAGACTTACAGCTCCTACGAGCAGTACTTC. Complete variable domain (other parts from reference TRBV15 and TRBJ2-7): DAMVIQNPRYQVTQFGKPVTLSCSQTLNHNVMYWYQQKSSQAPKLLFHYYDKDFNNEADTPDNFQSRRPNTSFCFLDIRSPGLGDTAMYLCATRETYSSYEQYFGPGTRLTVT.

CDR3 sequence: CASNKGMEAFF. DNA of the CDR3: TGTGCCAGCAATAAGGGTATGGAAGCTTTCTTT. V usage is TRBV6-5 and J usage is TRBJ1-1; D gene ambiguous. CDR1 and CDR2 (germline): MNHEY, SVGAGI. The CDR3 has 11 residues. V lost 7 bases, J lost 8 bases, and 11 bases lay in between.

The chain couples TRBV7-2 to TRBJ1-1; no firm D call. The CDR3 covers 14 residues. V was cut by 4 bases and J by 2 bases, with 11 bases left in between. Looked up from germline, CDR1 is SGHTA and CDR2 is FQGNSA. For the CDR3, the DNA is TGTGCCAGCAGCTCACTCGACGGAAACACTGAAGCTTTCTTT. Translation gives CASSSLDGNTEAFF. Full variable domain (missing parts from reference TRBV7-2 and TRBJ1-1): GAGVSQSPSNKVTEKGKDVELRCDPISGHTALYWYRQSLGQGLEFLIYFQGNSAPDKSGLPSDRFSAERTGGSVSTLTIQRTQQEDSAVYLCASSSLDGNTEAFFGQGTRLTVV.

The chain carries TRBV28 and TRBJ2-7; possibly TRBD2 for D (6 bases). Germline loops: CDR1 MDHEN, CDR2 SYDVKM. Trimming removed 5 bases at V and 2 bases at J, with 13 bases between. This CDR3 is 14 amino acids long. CDR3 nucleotide sequence: TGTGCCAGCAGTCCCGGGACTGCAACCTACGAGCAGTACTTC. Translation gives CASSPGTATYEQYF.

The J gene is TRBJ2-2, the V gene TRBV4-3; 9 nucleotides line up with TRBD1. Germline CDR1 and CDR2: LGHNA and YSLEER. Trimming removed 1 base from V and 6 bases from J; junction bases left unmatched: 9. This CDR3 region has 17 residues. CDR3 in DNA: TGCGCCAGCAGCCAAGGACAGGGGGGTGGATGGGCCGGGGAGCTGTTTTTT. Translating gives CASSQGQGGGWAGELFF.

The chain joins TRBV9 to TRBJ1-2, with D hard to call. Between the trimmed V and J ends, which lost 0 bases and 0 bases, there was a span of 9 bases. The CDR3 spans 15 residues. Germline CDR1 reads SGDLS; CDR2 reads YYNGEE. CDR3 nucleotides: TGTGCCAGCAGCGTAGCAGCAGGATCTAACTATGGCTACACCTTC. Translating gives CASSVAAGSNYGYTF.